This section outlines one TCR beta chain sequence together with its context. These data are taken from a study of blood T cell repertoires in COVID-19. The overall study: Acute and convalescent COVID-19 specimens originated in the United States, Italy and Spain. In each case, the material was cDNA or gDNA derived from T cells, B-cell-depleted T cells, or PBMCs.

Trimming cost V 6 bases and J 7 bases; bases outside gene matches: 10. The CDR3 consists of 14 residues. Germline V CDR1 and CDR2: MNHEY, SVGAGI. Original processing methods: Reference gene primer amplification gave estimated nucleated cell counts. Clones were sequenced by immunoSEQ multiplex PCR, and TCRdb holds only the in-frame ones, with some missing. That table is the source of V, J and clone size, and D and trimming were worked out from the DNA. The sample yields roughly 320,000 clones, 89% seen once. V usage is TRBV6-5 and J usage is TRBJ1-1; 8 bases map to TRBD1. This TCR was recovered from a woman under 40 with COVID-19, enrolled during active disease. Specimen: peripheral blood. CDR3 DNA sequence: TGTGCCAGCAGAACGACAGGGGCTACCTATGAAGCTTTCTTT. Translated: CASRTTGATYEAFF.